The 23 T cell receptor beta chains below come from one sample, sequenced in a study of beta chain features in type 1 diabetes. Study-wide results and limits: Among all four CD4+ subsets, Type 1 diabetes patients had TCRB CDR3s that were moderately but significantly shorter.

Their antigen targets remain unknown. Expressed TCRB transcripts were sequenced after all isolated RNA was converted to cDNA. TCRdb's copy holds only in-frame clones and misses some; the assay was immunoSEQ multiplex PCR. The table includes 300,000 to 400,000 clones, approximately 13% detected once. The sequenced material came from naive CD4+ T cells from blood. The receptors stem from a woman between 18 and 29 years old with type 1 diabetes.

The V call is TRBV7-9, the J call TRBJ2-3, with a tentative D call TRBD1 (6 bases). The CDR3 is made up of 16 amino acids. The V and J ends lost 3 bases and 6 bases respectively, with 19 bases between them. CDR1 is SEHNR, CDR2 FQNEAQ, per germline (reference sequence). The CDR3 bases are TGTGCCAGCAGCTTGATTCTGGGGGCGATAAGGGATACGCAGTATTTT. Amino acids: CASSLILGAIRDTQYF.

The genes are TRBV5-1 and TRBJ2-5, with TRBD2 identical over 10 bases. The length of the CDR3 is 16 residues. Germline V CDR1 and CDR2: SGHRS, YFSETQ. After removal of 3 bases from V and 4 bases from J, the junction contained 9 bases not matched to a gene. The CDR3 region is CASSSQREGGRETQYF. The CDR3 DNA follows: TGCGCCAGCAGCTCTCAGCGGGAGGGAGGACGAGAGACCCAGTACTTC. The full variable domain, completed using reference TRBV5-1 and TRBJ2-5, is KAGVTQTPRYLIKTRGQQVTLSCSPISGHRSVSWYQQTPGQGLQFLFEYFSETQRNKGNFPGRFSGRQFSNSRSEMNVSTLELGDSALYLCASSSQREGGRETQYFGPGTRLLVL.

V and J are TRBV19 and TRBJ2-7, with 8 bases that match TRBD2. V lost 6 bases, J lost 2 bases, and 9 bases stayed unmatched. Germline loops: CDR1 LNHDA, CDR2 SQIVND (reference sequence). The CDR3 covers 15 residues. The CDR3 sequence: CASSGGAGGTYEQYF. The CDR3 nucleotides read TGTGCCAGTAGCGGTGGGGCGGGAGGTACCTACGAGCAGTACTTC.

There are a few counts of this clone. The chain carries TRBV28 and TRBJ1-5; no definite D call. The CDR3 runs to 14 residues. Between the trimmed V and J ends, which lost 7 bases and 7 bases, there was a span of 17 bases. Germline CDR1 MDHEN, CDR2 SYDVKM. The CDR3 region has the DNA TGTGCCAGCACCTTCGGAGGGAGGAGGCAGCCCCAGCATTTT. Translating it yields CASTFGGRRQPQHF.

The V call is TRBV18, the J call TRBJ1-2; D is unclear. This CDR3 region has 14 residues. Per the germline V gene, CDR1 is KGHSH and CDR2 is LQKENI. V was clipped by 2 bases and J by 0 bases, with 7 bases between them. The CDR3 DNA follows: TGTGCCAGCTCACCAGCGGCTTCTAACTATGGCTACACCTTC. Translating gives CASSPAASNYGYTF.

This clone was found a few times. CDR3 nucleotide sequence: TGTGCCATCAGAGACCGGACTGACTACAATGAGCAGTTCTTC. Its translation is CAIRDRTDYNEQFF. The chain joins TRBV10-3 to TRBJ2-1; tentative D call: TRBD2 (5 bases). CDR1 and CDR2 from the germline V gene are ENHRY and SYGVKD. This CDR3 has 14 residues. Trimming stripped 6 bases from V and 3 bases from J, with 12 bases between.

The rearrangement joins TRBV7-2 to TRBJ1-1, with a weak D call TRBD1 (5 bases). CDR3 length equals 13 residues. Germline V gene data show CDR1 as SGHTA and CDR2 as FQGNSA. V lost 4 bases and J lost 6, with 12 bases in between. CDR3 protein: CASSSYQGPEAFF. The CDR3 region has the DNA TGTGCCAGCAGCTCTTATCAGGGCCCTGAAGCTTTCTTT.

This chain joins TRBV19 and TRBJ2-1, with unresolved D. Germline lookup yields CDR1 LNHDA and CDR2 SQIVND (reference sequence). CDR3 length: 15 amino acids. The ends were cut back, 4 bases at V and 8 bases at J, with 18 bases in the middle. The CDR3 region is CASSTRTPGSDEQFF. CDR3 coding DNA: TGTGCCAGTAGTACCCGCACTCCGGGTTCGGATGAGCAGTTCTTC.

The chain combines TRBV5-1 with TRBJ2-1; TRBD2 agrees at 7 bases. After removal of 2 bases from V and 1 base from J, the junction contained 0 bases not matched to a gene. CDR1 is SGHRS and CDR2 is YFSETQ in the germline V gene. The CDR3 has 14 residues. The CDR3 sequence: CASSFSGSYNEQFF. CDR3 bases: TGCGCCAGCAGCTTTAGCGGGTCCTACAATGAGCAGTTCTTC.

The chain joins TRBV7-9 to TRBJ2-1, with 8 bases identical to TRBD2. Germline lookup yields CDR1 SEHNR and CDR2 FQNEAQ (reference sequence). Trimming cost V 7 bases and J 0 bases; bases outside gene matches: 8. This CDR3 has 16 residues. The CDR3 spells CASIQKAGVSYNEQFF. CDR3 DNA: TGTGCCAGCATCCAAAAAGCGGGAGTCTCCTACAATGAGCAGTTCTTC.

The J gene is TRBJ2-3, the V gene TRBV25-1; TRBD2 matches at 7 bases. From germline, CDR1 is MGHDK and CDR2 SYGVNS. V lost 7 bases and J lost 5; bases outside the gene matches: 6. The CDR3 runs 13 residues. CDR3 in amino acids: CASNGRAGDTQYF. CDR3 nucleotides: TGTGCCAGCAATGGGAGGGCTGGAGATACGCAGTATTTT. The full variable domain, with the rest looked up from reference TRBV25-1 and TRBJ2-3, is EADIYQTPRYLVIGTGKKITLECSQTMGHDKMYWYQQDPGMELHLIHYSYGVNSTEKGDLSSESTVSRIRTEHFPLTLESARPSHTSQYLCASNGRAGDTQYFGPGTRLTVL.

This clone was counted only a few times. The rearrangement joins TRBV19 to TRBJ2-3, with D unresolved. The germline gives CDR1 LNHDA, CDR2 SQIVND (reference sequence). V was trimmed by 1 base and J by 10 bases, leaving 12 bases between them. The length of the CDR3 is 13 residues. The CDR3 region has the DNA TGTGCCAGTAGTATAGGTCAGGAATGGGCGCAGTATTTT. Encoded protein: CASSIGQEWAQYF.

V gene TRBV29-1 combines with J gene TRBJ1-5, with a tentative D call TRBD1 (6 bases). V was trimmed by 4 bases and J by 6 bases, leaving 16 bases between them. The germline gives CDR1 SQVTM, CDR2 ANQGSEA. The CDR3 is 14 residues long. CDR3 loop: CSVVGGGLSQPQHF. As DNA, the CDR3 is TGCAGCGTTGTGGGCGGGGGGCTGAGTCAGCCCCAGCATTTT. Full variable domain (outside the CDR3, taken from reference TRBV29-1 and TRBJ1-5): SAVISQKPSRDICQRGTSLTIQCQVDSQVTMMFWYRQQPGQSLTLIATANQGSEATYESGFVIDKFPISRPNLTFSTLTVSNMSPEDSSIYLCSVVGGGLSQPQHFGDGTRLSIL.

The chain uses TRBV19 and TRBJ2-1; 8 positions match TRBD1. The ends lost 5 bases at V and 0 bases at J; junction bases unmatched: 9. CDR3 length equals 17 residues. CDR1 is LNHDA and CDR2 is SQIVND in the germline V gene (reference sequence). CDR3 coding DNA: TGTGCCAGTAGTCGGCTGACAGGGGTTAGCTCCTACAATGAGCAGTTCTTC. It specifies CASSRLTGVSSYNEQFF.

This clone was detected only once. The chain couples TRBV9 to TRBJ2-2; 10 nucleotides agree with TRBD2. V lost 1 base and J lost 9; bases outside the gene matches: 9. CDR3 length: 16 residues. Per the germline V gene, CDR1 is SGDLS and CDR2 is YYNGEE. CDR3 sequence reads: CASSVSASGSSRELFF. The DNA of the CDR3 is TGTGCCAGCAGCGTATCGGCTAGCGGGAGTTCTAGGGAGCTGTTTTTT.

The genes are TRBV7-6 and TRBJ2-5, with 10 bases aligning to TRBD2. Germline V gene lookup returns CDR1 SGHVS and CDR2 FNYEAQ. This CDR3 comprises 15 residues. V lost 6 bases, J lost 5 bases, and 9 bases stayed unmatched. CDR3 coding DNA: TGTGCCAGCAGGGGAGCGGGAGGGCCGTTTGAGACCCAGTACTTC. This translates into CASRGAGGPFETQYF.

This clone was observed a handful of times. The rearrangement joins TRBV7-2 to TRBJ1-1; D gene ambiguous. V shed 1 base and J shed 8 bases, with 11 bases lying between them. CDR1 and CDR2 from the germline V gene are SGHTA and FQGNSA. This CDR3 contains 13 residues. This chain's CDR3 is CASSLVGRAEAFF. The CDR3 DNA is TGTGCCAGCAGCTTAGTCGGGAGAGCGGAAGCTTTCTTT.

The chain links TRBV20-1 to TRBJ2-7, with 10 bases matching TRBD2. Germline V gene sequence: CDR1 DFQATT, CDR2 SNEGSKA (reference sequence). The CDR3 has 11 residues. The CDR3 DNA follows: TGCAGCCTAGCGGGAGTAACCGAGCAGTACTTC. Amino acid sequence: CSLAGVTEQYF.

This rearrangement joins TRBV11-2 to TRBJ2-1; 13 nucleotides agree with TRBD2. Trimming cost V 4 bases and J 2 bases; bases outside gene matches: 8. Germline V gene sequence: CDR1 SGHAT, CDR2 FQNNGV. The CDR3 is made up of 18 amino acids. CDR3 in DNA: TGTGCCAGCAGCTCCTATAAGACTAGCGGGAGGACCTACAATGAGCAGTTCTTC. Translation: CASSSYKTSGRTYNEQFF. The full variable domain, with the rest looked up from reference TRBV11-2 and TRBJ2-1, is EAGVAQSPRYKIIEKRQSVAFWCNPISGHATLYWYQQILGQGPKLLIQFQNNGVVDDSQLPKDRFSAERLKGVDSTLKIQPAKLEDSAVYLCASSSYKTSGRTYNEQFFGPGTRLTVL.

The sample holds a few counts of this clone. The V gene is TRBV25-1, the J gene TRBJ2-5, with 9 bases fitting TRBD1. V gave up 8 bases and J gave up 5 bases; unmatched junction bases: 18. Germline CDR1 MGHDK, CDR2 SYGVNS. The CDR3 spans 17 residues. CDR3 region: CASSNTPGQGDRETQYF. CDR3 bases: TGTGCCAGCTCCAATACTCCGGGACAGGGTGATAGGGAGACCCAGTACTTC.

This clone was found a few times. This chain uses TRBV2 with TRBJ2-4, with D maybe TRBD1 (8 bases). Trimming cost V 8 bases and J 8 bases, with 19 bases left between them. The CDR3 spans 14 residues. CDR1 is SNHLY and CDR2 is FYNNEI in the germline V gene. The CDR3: CASGRGQDLDIQYF. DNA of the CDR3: TGTGCCAGCGGGAGGGGACAGGATTTGGACATTCAGTACTTC.

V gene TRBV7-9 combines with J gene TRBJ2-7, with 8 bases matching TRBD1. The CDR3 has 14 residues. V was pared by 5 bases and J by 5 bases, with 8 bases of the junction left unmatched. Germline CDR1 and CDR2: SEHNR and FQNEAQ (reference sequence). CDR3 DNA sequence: TGTGCCAGCAGCACCAGACAGGGGCACAACGAGCAGTACTTC. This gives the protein CASSTRQGHNEQYF.

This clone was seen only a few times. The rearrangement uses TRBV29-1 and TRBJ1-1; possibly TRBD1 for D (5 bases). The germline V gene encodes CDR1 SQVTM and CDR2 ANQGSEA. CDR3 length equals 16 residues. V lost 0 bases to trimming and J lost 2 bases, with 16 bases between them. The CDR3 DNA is TGCAGCGTTGAAGATAGGGGTCCCTACCTCAACACTGAAGCTTTCTTT. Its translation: CSVEDRGPYLNTEAFF.